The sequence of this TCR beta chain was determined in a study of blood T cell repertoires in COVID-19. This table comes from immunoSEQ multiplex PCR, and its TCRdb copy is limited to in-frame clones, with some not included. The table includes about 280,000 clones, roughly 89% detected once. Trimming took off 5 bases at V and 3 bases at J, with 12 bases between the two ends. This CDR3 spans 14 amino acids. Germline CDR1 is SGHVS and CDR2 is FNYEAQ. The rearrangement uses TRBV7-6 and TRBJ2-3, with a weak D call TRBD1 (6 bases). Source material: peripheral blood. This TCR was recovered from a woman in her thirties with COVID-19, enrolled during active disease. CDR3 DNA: TGTGCCAGCAGCCCAGCAGGGGAAACAGATACGCAGTATTTT. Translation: CASSPAGETDTQYF.